The 7 T cell receptor beta chains below all came from one sample that was sequenced in a study of blood T cell repertoires in COVID-19. Using immunoSEQ multiplex PCR, the repertoire was profiled, and TCRdb retains in-frame clones only, with some absent. Among roughly 440,000 clones listed, more than 70% were seen once. Material: peripheral blood. These receptors originate from a woman between 45 and 65 years old with COVID-19, enrolled during active disease.

This clone was found a few times. The V gene is TRBV10-3, the J gene TRBJ2-3; the match to TRBD2 covers 8 bases. Per germline, CDR1 ENHRY and CDR2 SYGVKD. The CDR3 length is 14 residues. V lost 5 bases to trimming and J lost 2 bases; unmatched junction nucleotides: 3. This CDR3 is CAISLAGYTDTQYF. In nucleotides, the CDR3 is TGTGCCATCAGTCTAGCGGGTTACACAGATACGCAGTATTTT.

This chain uses TRBV11-2 with TRBJ1-5; D may be TRBD1 (5 bases). V lost 5 bases to trimming and J lost 2 bases, with 10 bases between them. CDR1 and CDR2 (germline): SGHAT, FQNNGV. CDR3 size: 14 residues. CDR3 sequence: CASSQGLGNQPQHF. The DNA of the CDR3 is TGTGCCAGCAGCCAGGGACTAGGCAATCAGCCCCAGCATTTT.

A few counts support this clone. This rearrangement joins TRBV7-9 to TRBJ1-1; D remains ambiguous. This CDR3 has 13 residues. Germline assignment: CDR1 SEHNR and CDR2 FQNEAQ (reference sequence). Trimming pared 5 bases from V and 3 bases from J, leaving 10 bases between. DNA of the CDR3: TGTGCCAGCAGCCGTCTTGTGTACACTGAAGCTTTCTTT. It specifies CASSRLVYTEAFF.

The chain links TRBV28 to TRBJ2-5; D is possibly TRBD1 (5 bases). Germline V CDR1 and CDR2: MDHEN, SYDVKM. The V gene lost 3 bases and the J gene lost 4 bases, with 9 bases spanning the gap. There are 13 residues in the CDR3. In nucleotides, the CDR3 is TGTGCCAGCAGTTTGCAGGGTGGAGAGACCCAGTACTTC. Translation: CASSLQGGETQYF.

The CDR3 DNA follows: TGTGCCAGCAGTACAACAACAGGTCAGCCCCAGCATTTT. Encoded protein: CASSTTTGQPQHF. The rearrangement uses TRBV28 and TRBJ1-5; TRBD1 is a possible D gene (5 bases). Trimming removed 5 bases from V and 6 bases from J, with 11 bases in between. Germline lookup yields CDR1 MDHEN and CDR2 SYDVKM. CDR3 length: 13 amino acids.

The chain has TRBV6-6 and TRBJ1-3, with D hard to call. Trimming pared 11 bases from V and 1 base from J, leaving 9 bases between. Germline loops: CDR1 MNHNY, CDR2 SVGAGI (reference sequence). The CDR3 consists of 12 residues. The CDR3 region is CAGASSGNTIYF. The DNA for the CDR3 is TGTGCCGGAGCGTCATCTGGAAACACCATATATTTT.

The chain recombines TRBV2 with TRBJ1-4, with 12 bases aligning to TRBD1. V shed 6 bases and J 8 bases; nucleotides not matched to a gene: 4. Germline-derived CDR1 and CDR2 are SNHLY and FYNNEI. The CDR3 spans 14 residues. For the CDR3, the DNA is TGTGCCAGCAGGGGGACAGGGGGCAGGGAAAAACTGTTTTTT. This codes for CASRGTGGREKLFF.